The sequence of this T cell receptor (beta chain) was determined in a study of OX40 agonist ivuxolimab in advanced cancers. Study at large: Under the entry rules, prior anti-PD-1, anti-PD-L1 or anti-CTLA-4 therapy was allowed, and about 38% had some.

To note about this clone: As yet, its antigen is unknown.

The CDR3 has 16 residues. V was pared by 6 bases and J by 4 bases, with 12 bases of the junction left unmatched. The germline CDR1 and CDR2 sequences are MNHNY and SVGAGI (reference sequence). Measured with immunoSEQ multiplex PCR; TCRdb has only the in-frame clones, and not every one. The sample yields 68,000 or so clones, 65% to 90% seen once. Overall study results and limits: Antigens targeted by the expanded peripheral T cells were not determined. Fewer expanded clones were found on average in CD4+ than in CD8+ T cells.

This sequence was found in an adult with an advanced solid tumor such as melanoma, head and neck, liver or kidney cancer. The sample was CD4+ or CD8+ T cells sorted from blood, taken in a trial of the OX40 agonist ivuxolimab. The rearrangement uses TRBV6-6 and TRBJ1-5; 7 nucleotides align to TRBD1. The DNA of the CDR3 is TGTGCCAGCAGCCTAGACAGGGTTGGGGGAAATCAGCCCCAGCATTTT. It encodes CASSLDRVGGNQPQHF.